These 4 T cell receptor beta chains came from one sample sequenced in a study of esophageal squamous cell carcinoma under preoperative chemotherapy. Time point here: after preoperative PTX-NDP chemotherapy. TCRdb ran MiXCR on the PCR reads and lists one entry per CDR3 protein. The sample carries roughly 10,000 distinct CDR3 sequences, roughly 60% recorded once. The sample was acquired from a patient given preoperative chemotherapy. The receptors were gathered from a human donor with esophageal squamous cell carcinoma. The donor label of this sample is uncertain.

The rearrangement links TRBV7-6 to TRBJ2-1; D gene uncertain. The CDR3 consists of 16 residues. V lost 1 base, J lost 8 bases, and 18 bases lay in between. Germline lookup yields CDR1 SGHVS and CDR2 FNYEAQ. In DNA, the CDR3 is TGTGCCAGCAGCTTAGGCCCCACCCAGGATGGCTATGAGCAGTTCTTC. This codes for CASSLGPTQDGYEQFF.

The rearrangement links TRBV7-2 to TRBJ2-3, with unresolved D. The J call is in doubt because the DNA end fits TRBJ2-7 better. Germline V CDR1 and CDR2: SGHTA, FQGNSA. This CDR3 is built from 16 residues. The CDR3 sequence: CASSLAGASASDMQYF. The CDR3 nucleotides are TGTGCCAGCAGCTTAGCGGGCGCGAGTGCGTCAGACATGCAGTACTTC.

As to this clonotype: At one of its ends the junction is not consistent with the germline gene, which may arise from a read error. V and J are TRBV6-1 and TRBJ2-3, with D possibly called TRBD1 or TRBD2 (5 bases each). This CDR3 has 11 residues. Germline-derived CDR1 and CDR2 are MNHNS and SASEGT. The CDR3 region is CASSEGVAVDF. The CDR3 nucleotides read TGTGCCAGCAGTGAGGGGGTCGCAGTGGATTTT.

This clonotype is medium-sized by share. One end of the junction varies from germline; a read error may be responsible. The V and J genes are TRBV6-1 and TRBJ2-3; D is possibly TRBD1 or TRBD2 (5 bases each). The CDR3 runs to 16 residues. CDR1 and CDR2 from the germline V gene are MNHNS and SASEGT. This chain's CDR3 is CASGGFGGSDPETQYF. The CDR3 DNA sequence: TGTGCCAGCGGGGGATTTGGGGGAAGCGACCCAGAGACGCAGTATTTT.